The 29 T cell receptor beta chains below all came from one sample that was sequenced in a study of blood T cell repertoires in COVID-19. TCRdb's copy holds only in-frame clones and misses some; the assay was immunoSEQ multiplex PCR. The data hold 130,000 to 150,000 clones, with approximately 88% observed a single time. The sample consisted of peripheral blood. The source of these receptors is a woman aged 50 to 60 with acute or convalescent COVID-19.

Written as DNA, the CDR3 is TGTGCCAGCAGTTACTCGGGCAGGGTAACAGATACGCAGTATTTT. Translated: CASSYSGRVTDTQYF. This rearrangement joins TRBV6-5 to TRBJ2-3, with D possibly matching TRBD1 (5 bases). The CDR3 runs 15 residues. Trimming cost V 0 bases and J 3 bases, with 10 bases left between them. CDR1 and CDR2 from the germline V gene are MNHEY and SVGAGI.

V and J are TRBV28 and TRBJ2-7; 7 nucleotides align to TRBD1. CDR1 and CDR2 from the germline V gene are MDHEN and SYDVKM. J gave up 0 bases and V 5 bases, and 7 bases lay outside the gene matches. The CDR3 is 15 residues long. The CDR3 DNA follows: TGTGCCAGCAGTATCCGGGACAGCTTCTCCTACGAGCAGTACTTC. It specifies CASSIRDSFSYEQYF.

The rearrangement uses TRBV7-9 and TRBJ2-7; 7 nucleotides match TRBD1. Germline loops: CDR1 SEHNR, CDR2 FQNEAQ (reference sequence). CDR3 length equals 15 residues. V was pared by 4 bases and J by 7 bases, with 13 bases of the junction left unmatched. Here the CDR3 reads CASSSTGQSMVEQYF. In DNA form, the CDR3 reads TGTGCCAGCAGCTCTACGGGACAGTCTATGGTGGAGCAGTACTTC.

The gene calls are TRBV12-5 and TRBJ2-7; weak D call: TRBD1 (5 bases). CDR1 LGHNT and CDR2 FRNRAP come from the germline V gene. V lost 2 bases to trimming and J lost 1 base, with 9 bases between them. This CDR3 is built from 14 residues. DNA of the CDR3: TGTGCTAGTGGTTTGATCCAGGGTTCCTACGAGCAGTACTTC. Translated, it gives CASGLIQGSYEQYF.

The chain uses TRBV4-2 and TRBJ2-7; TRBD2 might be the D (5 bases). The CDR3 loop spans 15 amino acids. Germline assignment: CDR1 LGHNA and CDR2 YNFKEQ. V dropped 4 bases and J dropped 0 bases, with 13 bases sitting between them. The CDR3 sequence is CASSRESGDSYEQYF. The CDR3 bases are TGTGCCAGCAGCCGAGAGAGCGGAGACTCCTACGAGCAGTACTTC.

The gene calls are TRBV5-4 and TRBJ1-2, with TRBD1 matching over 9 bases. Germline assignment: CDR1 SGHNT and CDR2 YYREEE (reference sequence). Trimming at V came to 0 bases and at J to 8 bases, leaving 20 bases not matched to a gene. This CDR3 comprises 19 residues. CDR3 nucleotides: TGTGCCAGCAGCTTGGCTAGGGGACAGGGAATATATCGCAGTAGCGGCTACACCTTC. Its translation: CASSLARGQGIYRSSGYTF.

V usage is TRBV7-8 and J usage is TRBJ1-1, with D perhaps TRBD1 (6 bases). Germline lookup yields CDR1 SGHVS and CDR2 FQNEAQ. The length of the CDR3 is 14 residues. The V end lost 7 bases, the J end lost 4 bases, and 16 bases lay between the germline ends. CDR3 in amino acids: CASTIAGAITEAFF. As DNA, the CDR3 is TGTGCCAGCACCATAGCAGGGGCAATCACTGAAGCTTTCTTT.

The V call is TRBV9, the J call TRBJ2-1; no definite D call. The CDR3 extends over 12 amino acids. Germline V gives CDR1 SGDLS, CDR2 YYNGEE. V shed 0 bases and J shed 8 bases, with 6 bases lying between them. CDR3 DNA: TGTGCCAGCAGCGTAGTAGTCGATGAGCAGTTCTTC. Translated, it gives CASSVVVDEQFF.

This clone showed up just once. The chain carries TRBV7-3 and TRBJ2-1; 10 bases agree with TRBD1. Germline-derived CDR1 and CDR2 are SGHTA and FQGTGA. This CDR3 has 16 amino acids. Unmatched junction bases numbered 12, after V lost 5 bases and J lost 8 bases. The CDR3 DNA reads TGTGCCAGCAGCCCGGGGCGGGACAGGGGAAAGTATGAGCAGTTCTTC. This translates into CASSPGRDRGKYEQFF.

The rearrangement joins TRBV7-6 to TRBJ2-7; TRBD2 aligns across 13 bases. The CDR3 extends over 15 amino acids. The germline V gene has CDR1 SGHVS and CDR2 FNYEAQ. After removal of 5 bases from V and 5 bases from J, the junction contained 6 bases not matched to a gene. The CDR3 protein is CASSGGTSGTDEQYF. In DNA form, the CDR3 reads TGTGCCAGCAGCGGGGGGACTAGCGGGACGGACGAGCAGTACTTC.

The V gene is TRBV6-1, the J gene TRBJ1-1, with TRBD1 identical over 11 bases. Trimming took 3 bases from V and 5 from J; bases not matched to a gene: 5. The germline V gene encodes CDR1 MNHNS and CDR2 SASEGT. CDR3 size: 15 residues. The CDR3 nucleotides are TGTGCCAGCAGTGACGGGACAGGGGGAGGAACTGAAGCTTTCTTT. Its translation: CASSDGTGGGTEAFF.

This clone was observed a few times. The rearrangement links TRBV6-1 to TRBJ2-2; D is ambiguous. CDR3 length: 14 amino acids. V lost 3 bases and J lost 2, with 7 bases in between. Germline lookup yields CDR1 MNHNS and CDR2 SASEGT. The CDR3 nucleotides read TGTGCCAGCAGTGACAGATTAAACACCGGGGAGCTGTTTTTT. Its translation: CASSDRLNTGELFF.

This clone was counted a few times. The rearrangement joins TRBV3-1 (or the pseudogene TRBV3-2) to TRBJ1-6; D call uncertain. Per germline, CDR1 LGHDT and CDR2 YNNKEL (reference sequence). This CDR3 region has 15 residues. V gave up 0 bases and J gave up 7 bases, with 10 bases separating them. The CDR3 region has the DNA TGTGCCAGCAGCCAAGATCTTTTGGAGAATTCACCCCTCCACTTT. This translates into CASSQDLLENSPLHF.

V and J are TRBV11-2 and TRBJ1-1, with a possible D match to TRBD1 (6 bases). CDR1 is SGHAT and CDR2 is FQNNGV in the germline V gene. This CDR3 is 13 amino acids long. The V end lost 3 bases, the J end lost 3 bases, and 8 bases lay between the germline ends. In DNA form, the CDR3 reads TGTGCCAGCAGCTTTGCAGGGGACACTGAAGCTTTCTTT. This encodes CASSFAGDTEAFF.

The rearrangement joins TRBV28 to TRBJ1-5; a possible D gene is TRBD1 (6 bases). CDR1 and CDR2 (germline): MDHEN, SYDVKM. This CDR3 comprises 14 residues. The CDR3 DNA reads TGTGGAGTCTCGGGACAAGGGGAACGGCAGCCCCAGCATTTT. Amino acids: CGVSGQGERQPQHF.

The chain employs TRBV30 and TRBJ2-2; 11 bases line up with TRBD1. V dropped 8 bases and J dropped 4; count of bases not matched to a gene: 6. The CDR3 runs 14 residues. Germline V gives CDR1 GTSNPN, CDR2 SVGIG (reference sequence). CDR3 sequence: CATDRGRGTGELFF. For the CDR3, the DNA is TGTGCCACGGACAGGGGGCGCGGCACCGGGGAGCTGTTTTTT.

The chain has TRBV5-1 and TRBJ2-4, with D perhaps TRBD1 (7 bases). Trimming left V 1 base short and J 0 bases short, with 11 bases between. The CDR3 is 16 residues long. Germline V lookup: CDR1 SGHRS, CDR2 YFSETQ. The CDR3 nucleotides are TGCGCCAGCAGCTTGCCCCAGGGGGGAGCCAAAAACATTCAGTACTTC. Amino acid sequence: CASSLPQGGAKNIQYF.

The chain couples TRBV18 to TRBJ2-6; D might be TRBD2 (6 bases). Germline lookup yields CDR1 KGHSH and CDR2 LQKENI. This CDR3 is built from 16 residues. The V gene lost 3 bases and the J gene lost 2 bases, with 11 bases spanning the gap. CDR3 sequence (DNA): TGTGCCAGCTCACCGCGGGGAGGCCCTGGGGCCAACGTCCTGACTTTC. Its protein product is CASSPRGGPGANVLTF.

The CDR3 reads CASSLGQGGMNTEAFF. The CDR3 nucleotides read TGCGCCAGCAGCCTGGGACAGGGGGGAATGAACACTGAAGCTTTCTTT. This chain joins TRBV5-1 and TRBJ1-1, with 11 bases that match TRBD1. CDR3 length: 16 residues. The ends lost 4 bases at V and 0 bases at J; junction bases unmatched: 5. CDR1 is SGHRS, CDR2 YFSETQ, per germline.

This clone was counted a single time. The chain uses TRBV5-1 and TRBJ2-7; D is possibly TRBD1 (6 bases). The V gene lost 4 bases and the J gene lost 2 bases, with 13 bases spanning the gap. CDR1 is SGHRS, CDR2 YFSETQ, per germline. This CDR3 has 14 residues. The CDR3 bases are TGCGCCAGCAGCGTGGGGGACACCCCCTACGAGCAGTACTTC. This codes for CASSVGDTPYEQYF.

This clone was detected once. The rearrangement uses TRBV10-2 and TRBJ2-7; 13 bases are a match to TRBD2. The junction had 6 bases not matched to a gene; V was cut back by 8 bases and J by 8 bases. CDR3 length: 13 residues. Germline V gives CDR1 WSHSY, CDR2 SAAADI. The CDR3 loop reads CASLLAGGDQQYF. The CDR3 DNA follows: TGCGCCAGCTTACTAGCGGGAGGGGACCAGCAGTACTTC.

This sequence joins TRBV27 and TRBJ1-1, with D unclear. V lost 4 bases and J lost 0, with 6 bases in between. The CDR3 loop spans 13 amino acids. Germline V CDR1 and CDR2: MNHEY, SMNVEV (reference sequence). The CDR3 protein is CASSSGLNTEAFF. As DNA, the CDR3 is TGTGCCAGCAGTTCAGGCTTGAACACTGAAGCTTTCTTT.

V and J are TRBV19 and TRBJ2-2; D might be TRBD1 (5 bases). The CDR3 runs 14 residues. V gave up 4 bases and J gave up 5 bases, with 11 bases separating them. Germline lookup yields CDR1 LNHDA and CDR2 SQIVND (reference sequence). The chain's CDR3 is CASSTLTETGELFF. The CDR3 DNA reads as TGTGCCAGTAGTACCCTGACAGAAACCGGGGAGCTGTTTTTT.

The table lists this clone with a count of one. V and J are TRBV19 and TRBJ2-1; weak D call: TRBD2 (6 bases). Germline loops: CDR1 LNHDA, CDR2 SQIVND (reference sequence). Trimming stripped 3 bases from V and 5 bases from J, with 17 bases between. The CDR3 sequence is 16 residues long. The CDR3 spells CASSISWSPGDNEQFF. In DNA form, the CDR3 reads TGTGCCAGTAGTATTAGCTGGTCTCCGGGAGACAATGAGCAGTTCTTC.

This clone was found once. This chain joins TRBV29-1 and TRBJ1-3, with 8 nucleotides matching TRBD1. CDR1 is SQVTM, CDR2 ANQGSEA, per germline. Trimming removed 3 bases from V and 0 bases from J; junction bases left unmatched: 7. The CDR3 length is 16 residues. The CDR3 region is CSVEWQGASSGNTIYF. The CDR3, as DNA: TGCAGCGTTGAGTGGCAGGGGGCCTCCTCTGGAAACACCATATATTTT.

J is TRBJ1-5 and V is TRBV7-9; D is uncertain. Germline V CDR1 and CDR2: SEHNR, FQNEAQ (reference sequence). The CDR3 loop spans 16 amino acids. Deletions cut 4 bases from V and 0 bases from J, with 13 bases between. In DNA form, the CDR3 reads TGTGCCAGCAGCTCCTCCGACACCTATAGCAATCAGCCCCAGCATTTT. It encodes CASSSSDTYSNQPQHF.

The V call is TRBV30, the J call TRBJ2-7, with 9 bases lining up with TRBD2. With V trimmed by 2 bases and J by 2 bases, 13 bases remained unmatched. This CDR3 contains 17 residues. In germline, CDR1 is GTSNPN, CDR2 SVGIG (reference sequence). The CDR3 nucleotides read TGTGCCTGGAGTTTTCGCCTTGGGACTAGCCCAACCTACGAGCAGTACTTC. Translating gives CAWSFRLGTSPTYEQYF. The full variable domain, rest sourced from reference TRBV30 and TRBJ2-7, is SQTIHQWPATLVQPVGSPLSLECTVEGTSNPNLYWYRQAAGRGLQLLFYSVGIGQISSEVPQNLSASRPQDRQFILSSKKLLLSDSGFYLCAWSFRLGTSPTYEQYFGPGTRLTVT.

CDR3 region: CASSSTGIGELFF. CDR3 DNA: TGTGCCAGCAGCTCAACAGGGATCGGGGAGCTGTTTTTT. This chain joins TRBV6-2 or TRBV6-3 and TRBJ2-2; D may be TRBD1 (6 bases). The CDR3 loop spans 13 amino acids. Deletions cut 6 bases from V and 7 bases from J, with 12 bases between. Germline V lookup: CDR1 MNHEY, CDR2 SVGEGT.

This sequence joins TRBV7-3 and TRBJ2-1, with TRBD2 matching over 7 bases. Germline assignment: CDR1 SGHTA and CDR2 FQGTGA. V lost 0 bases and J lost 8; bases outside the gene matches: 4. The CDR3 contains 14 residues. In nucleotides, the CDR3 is TGTGCCAGCAGCTTAACTAGCGGGCGGGATGAGCAGTTCTTC. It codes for CASSLTSGRDEQFF.